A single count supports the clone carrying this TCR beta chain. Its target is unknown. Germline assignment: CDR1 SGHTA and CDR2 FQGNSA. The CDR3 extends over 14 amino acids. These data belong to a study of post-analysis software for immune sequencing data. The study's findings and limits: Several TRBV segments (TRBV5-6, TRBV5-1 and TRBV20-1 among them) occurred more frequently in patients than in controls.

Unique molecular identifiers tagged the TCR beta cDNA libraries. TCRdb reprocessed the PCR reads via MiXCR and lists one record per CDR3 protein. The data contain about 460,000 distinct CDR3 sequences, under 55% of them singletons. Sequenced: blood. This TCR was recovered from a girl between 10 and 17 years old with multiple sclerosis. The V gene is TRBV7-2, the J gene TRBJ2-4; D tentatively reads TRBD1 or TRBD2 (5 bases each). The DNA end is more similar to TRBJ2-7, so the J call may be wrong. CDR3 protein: CASRRPGPLYEQYF. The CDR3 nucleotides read TGTGCCAGCCGGAGGCCGGGACCCTTGTACGAGCAGTACTTC.